The T cell receptor beta chain under discussion was sequenced for a study of early T cells in non-severe SARS-CoV-2 infection listed by TCRdb under 2021. About the study as a whole: Bulk RNA from unsorted whole blood was used for TCR sequencing, so alpha and beta chains could not be paired. The research as a whole found: Matching against VDJdb was skewed toward anti-spike CD8 responses, likely underestimated virus-specific expansions, and missed private and CD4 specificities.

The library was prepared using 5' RACE. These reads were obtained on a NextSeq 500. To correct for sequencing error and PCR bias, the TCR library protocol tagged individual cDNA molecules with unique molecular identifiers. Both TCR alpha and beta chains were sequenced, and tight co-correlation was observed between alpha and beta sequence abundances in each sample. In the source study's methods: Decombinator V4 was used to annotate the V gene, J gene and CDR3 of the TCR sequences. Expanded TCRs were defined as changing significantly between any two time points under a Poisson model with p below 0.0001. TCR abundances were normalised to the total number of TCRs sequenced per sample and expressed as counts per million. TRAV1-2 paired with TRAJ12, TRAJ20 or TRAJ33 defined MAIT TCRs, while TRAV10 paired with TRAJ18 defined iNKT TCRs. A search of VDJdb, accessed on 1 November 2021, was run for TCRs annotated to CMV, EBV and SARS-CoV-2, with TCRs annotated for multiple antigens excluded. The public reads were run again by TCRdb, first through fastp at Q25 and then through MiXCR, and only productive beta chains were kept. For every CDR3 protein sequence, its rows merge into one entry that carries the most common genes and DNA. TCRdb, not the authors, supplied the V and J calls. This sample is represented by roughly 30,000 distinct CDR3 sequences; approximately 4.2% of them were singletons. The top ten clonotypes cover around an eighth of the sample.

Set within a cohort of healthcare workers in London, UK, this nested case-control study involved weekly PCR testing of nasopharyngeal swabs along with blood sampling. Healthcare workers were recruited between 23 and 31 March 2020, during the week of the UK lockdown, and were followed weekly for up to about 15 weeks. V was cut back by 4 bases and J by 4 bases, leaving a gap of 13 bases between them. CDR1 and CDR2, looked up from the germline V gene, are KGHSY and FQNENV. Inclusive of the bounding cysteine and phenylalanine, the CDR3 is 14 residues long. Only the CDR3 part of the read is kept: 42 bases, read in frame from the first base. This clonotype occurred many times. It has no known antigen specificity. No base quality information exists; no much larger clone differs at one position.

The specimen sequenced was whole blood. The receptor comes from an adult who was a healthcare worker with PCR-confirmed SARS-CoV-2 infection or an uninfected control (not recorded which). This receptor chain uses TRBV16 and TRBJ1-1, with the D gene call left open. The CDR3 region has the sequence CASSPTAFATEAFF. The sequence in DNA is TGTGCCAGCAGCCCTACTGCTTTTGCCACTGAAGCTTTCTTT.